This T cell receptor (beta chain) originates from a study of tissue T cells after allogeneic stem cell transplantation. Study-level results: Within patients, tissue anatomy strongly shaped TCR repertoire composition. In patients and mice, blood and spleen missed much of tissue repertoire.

This clone came up a few times. Its antigen is undetermined. Using immunoSEQ multiplex PCR, the repertoire was profiled, and TCRdb retains in-frame clones only, with some absent. The table lists a few thousand clones, about 80% of them singletons. The V end was cut by 5 bases, the J end by 0 bases, with 23 bases between. In germline, CDR1 is PRHDT, CDR2 FYEKMQ (reference sequence). The CDR3 has 20 residues. Steroid-refractory graft-versus-host disease after allogeneic hematopoietic cell transplant qualified adults for prospective research-autopsy enrollment. The origin of this receptor is an older male patient with steroid-refractory graft-versus-host disease after an allogeneic stem cell transplant. These T cells may partly come from the graft donor. This chain links TRBV13 with TRBJ1-6; a possible D gene is TRBD1 (5 bases). Sample: small intestine tissue, taken at autopsy. Written as DNA, the CDR3 is TGTGCCAGCAGCCGACTAAGACGGGACGTCGGGAGCTCCTATAATTCACCCCTCCACTTT. Translation gives CASSRLRRDVGSSYNSPLHF.